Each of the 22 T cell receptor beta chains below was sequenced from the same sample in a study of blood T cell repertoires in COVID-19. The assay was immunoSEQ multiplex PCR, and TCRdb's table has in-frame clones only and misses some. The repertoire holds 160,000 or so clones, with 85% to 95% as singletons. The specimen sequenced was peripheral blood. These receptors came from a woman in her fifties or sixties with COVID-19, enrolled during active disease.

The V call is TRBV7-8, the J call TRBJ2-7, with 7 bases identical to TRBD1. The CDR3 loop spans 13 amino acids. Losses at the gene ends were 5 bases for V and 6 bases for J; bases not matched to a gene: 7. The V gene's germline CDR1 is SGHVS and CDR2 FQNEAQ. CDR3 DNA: TGTGCCAGCAGCCAGTACAGGGGTGGCGAGCAGTACTTC. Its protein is CASSQYRGGEQYF.

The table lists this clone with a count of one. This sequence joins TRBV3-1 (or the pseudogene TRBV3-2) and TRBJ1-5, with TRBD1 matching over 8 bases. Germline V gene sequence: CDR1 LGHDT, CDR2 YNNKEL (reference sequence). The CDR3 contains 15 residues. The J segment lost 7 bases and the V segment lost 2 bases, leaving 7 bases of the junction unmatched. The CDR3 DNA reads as TGTGCCAGCAGCCAATCCAGGGGGCGAGGGCAGCCCCAGCATTTT. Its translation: CASSQSRGRGQPQHF.

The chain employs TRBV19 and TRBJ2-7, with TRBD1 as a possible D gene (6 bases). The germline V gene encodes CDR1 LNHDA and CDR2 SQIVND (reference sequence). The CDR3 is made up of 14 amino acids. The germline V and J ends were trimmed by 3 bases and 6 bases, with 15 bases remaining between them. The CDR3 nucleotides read TGTGCCAGTAGTATCCGGGACACCCGTAGCGAGCAGTACTTC. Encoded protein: CASSIRDTRSEQYF.

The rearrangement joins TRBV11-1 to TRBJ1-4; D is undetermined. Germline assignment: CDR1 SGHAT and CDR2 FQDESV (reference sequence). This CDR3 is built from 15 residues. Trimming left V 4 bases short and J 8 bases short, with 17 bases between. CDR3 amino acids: CASSSGWAAEEKLFF. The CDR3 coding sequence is TGTGCCAGCAGCTCCGGATGGGCTGCCGAAGAAAAACTGTTTTTT.

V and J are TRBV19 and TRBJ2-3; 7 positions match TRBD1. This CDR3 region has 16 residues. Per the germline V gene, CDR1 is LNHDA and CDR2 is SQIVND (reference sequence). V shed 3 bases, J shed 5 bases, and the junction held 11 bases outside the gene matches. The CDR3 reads CASSIMSTGRGDTQYF. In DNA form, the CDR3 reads TGTGCCAGTAGTATTATGTCGACAGGGCGAGGAGATACGCAGTATTTT. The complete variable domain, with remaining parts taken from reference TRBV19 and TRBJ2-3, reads DGGITQSPKYLFRKEGQNVTLSCEQNLNHDAMYWYRQDPGQGLRLIYYSQIVNDFQKGDIAEGYSVSREKKESFPLTVTSAQKNPTAFYLCASSIMSTGRGDTQYFGPGTRLTVL.

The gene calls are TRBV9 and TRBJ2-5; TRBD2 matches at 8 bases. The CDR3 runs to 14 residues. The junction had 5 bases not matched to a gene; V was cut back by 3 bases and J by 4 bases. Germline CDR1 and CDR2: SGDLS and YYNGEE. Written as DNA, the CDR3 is TGTGCCAGCAGCGCGGGGGGGCCCGGAGAGACCCAGTACTTC. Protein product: CASSAGGPGETQYF. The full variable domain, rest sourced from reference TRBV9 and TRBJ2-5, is DSGVTQTPKHLITATGQRVTLRCSPRSGDLSVYWYQQSLDQGLQFLIQYYNGEERAKGNILERFSAQQFPDLHSELNLSSLELGDSALYFCASSAGGPGETQYFGPGTRLLVL.

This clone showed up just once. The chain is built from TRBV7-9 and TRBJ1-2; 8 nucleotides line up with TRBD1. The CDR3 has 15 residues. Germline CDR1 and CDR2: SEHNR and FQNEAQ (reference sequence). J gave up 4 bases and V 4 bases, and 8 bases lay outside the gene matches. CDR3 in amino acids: CASSSLDREAYGYTF. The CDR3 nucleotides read TGTGCCAGCAGCTCCTTGGACAGGGAGGCCTATGGCTACACCTTC.

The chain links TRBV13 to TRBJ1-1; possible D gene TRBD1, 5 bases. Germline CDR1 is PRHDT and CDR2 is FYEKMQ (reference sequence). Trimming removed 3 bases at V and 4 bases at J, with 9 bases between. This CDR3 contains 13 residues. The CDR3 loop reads CASSLGGLTEAFF. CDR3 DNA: TGTGCCAGCAGCTTGGGGGGTCTCACTGAAGCTTTCTTT.

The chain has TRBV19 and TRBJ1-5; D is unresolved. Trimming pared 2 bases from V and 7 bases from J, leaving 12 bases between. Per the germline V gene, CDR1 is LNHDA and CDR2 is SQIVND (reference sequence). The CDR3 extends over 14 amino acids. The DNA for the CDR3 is TGTGCCAGTAGTATAAACGGTTTGGGCCAGCCCCAGCATTTT. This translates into CASSINGLGQPQHF.

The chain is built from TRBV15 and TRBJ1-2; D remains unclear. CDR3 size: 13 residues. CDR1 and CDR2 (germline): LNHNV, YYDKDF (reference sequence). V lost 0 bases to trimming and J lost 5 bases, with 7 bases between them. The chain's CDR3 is CATSRDSRYGYTF. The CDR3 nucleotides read TGTGCCACCAGCAGAGATTCGAGATATGGCTACACCTTC. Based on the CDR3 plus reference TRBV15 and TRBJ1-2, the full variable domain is DAMVIQNPRYQVTQFGKPVTLSCSQTLNHNVMYWYQQKSSQAPKLLFHYYDKDFNNEADTPDNFQSRRPNTSFCFLDIRSPGLGDTAMYLCATSRDSRYGYTFGSGTRLTVV.

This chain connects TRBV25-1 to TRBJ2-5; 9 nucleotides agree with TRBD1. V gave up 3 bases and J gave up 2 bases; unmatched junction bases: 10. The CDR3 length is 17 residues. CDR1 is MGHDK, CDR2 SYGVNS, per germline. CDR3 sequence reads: CASSELEGTGRQETQYF. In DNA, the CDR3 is TGTGCCAGCAGTGAGCTTGAGGGGACAGGGAGGCAAGAGACCCAGTACTTC.

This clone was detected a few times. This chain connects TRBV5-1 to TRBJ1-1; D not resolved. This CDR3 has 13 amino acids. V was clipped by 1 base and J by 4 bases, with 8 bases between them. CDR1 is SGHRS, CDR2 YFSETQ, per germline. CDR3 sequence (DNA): TGCGCCAGCAGCTTGTTTAACTCCACTGAAGCTTTCTTT. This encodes CASSLFNSTEAFF.

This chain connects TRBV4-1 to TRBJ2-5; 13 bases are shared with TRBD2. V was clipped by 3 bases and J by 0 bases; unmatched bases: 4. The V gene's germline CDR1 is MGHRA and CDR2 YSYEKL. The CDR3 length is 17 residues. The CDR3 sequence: CASSHGTSGAYQETQYF. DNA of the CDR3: TGCGCCAGCAGCCACGGGACTAGCGGGGCTTACCAAGAGACCCAGTACTTC.

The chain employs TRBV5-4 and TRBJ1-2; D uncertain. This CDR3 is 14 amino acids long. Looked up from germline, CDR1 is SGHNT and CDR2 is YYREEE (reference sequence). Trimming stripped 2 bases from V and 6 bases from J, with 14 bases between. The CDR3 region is CASSFEALSHGYTF. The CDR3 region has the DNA TGTGCCAGCAGCTTTGAGGCTTTATCCCATGGCTACACCTTC.

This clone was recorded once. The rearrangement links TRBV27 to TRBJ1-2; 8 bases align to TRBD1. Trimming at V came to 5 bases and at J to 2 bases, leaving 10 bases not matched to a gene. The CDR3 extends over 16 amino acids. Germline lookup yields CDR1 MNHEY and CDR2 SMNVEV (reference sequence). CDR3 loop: CASSTSTRGLNYGYTF. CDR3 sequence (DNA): TGTGCCAGCAGTACCTCAACCAGGGGGCTGAACTATGGCTACACCTTC.

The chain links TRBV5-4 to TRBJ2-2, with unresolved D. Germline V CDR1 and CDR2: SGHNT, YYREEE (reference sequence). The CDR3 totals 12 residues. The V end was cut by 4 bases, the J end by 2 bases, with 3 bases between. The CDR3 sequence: CASSPNTGELFF. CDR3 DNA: TGTGCCAGCAGCCCTAACACCGGGGAGCTGTTTTTT.

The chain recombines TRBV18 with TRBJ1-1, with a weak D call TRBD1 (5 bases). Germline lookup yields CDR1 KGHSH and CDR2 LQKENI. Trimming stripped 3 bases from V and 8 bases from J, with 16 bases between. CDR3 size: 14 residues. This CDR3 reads CASSPGRDRGEAFF. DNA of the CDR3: TGTGCCAGCTCACCGGGGAGGGATAGGGGCGAAGCTTTCTTT.

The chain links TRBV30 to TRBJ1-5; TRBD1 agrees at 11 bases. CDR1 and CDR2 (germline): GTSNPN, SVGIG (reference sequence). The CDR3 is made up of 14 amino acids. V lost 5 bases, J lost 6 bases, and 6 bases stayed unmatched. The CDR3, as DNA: TGTGCCTGGGACCAGGACAGGGGGCCTCAGCCCCAGCATTTT. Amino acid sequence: CAWDQDRGPQPQHF.

This CDR3 is CASSHRGNNQPQHF. The CDR3 DNA reads TGTGCCAGCAGCCATAGGGGGAACAATCAGCCCCAGCATTTT. The chain is built from TRBV4-2 and TRBJ1-5; D may be TRBD1 (6 bases). The CDR3 is 14 residues long. Germline V gives CDR1 LGHNA, CDR2 YNFKEQ. Trimming shortened V by 3 bases and J by 3 bases, and 9 bases separated the two germline ends.

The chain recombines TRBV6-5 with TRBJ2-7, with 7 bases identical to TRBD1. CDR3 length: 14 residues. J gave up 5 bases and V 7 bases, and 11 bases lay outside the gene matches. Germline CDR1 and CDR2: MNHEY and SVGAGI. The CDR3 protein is CASTLLGTAHEQYF. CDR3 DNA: TGTGCCAGCACCCTGCTTGGGACAGCCCACGAGCAGTACTTC.

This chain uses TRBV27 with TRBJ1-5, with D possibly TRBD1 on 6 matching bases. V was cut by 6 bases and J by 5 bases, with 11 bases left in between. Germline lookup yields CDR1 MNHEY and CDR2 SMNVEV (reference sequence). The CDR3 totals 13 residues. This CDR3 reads CASSLAGDQPQHF. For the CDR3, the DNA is TGTGCCAGCAGCTTGGCAGGGGATCAGCCCCAGCATTTT.

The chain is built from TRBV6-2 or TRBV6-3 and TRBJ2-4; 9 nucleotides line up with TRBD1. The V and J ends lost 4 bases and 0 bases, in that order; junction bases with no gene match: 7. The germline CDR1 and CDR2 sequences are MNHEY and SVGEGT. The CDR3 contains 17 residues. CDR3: CASSSPGQGLAKNIQYF. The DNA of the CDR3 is TGTGCCAGCAGTTCCCCGGGACAGGGCCTAGCCAAAAACATTCAGTACTTC.